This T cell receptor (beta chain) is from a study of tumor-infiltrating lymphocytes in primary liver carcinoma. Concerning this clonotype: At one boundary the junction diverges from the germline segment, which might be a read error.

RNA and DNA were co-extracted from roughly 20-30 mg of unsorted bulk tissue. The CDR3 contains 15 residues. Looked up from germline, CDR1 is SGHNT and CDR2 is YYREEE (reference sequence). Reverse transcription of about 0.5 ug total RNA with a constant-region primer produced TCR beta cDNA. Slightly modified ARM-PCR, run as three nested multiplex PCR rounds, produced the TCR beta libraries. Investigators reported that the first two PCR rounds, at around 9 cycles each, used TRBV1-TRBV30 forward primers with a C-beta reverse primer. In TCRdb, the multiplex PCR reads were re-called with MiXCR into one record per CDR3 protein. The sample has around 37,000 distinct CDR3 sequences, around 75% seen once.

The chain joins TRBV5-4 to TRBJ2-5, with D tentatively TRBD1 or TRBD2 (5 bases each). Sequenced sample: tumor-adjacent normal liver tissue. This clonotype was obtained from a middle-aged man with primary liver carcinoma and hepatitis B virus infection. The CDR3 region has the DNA TGTGCCGGCAGCATGAACGGGGACGGCCATGAGACCCAGTACTTC. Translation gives CAGSMNGDGHETQYF.